This T cell receptor (beta chain) appears in the sequencing data of a study of blood T cells in healthy people across ages (dated by TCRdb to 2014 to 2015). For the wider study: In model experiments, roughly one uniquely barcoded TCR beta cDNA molecule per two T cells was captured by template switching. To avoid experimental bias, donors of different ages were distributed randomly across sequencing lanes. Two additional independent replicas of 1 million unique cDNA reads from the same blood draw were analyzed for two donors (one aged 18 to 30 and one aged 80 or older). Donors were grouped into four age groups: young (average approximately 15 years), middle-aged (roughly 40), aged (around 66) and long-lived (around 80). Using deep sequencing normalized with unique cDNA molecular identifiers, the study measured how TCR beta repertoire diversity changes with age.

Donors were roughly 40 systemically healthy Caucasian individuals from Russia aged roughly 6 to 95 years. Each donor gave 8 to 10 milliliters of peripheral blood, drawn into EDTA-treated Vacutainer tubes. Ficoll-Paque density-gradient centrifugation was used to isolate PBMCs, with at least 6 million per sample. Total RNA, at least 6 micrograms per sample, was extracted from PBMCs with Trizol reagent. The percentages of naive CD45RAhigh/CD27high T cells were determined by flow cytometry on a PBMC aliquot from every donor. General study outcomes and caveats: Observed TCR beta diversity per million T cells fell roughly linearly with age, and a significant reduction was already apparent by age around 40. Donor CMV infection status was unknown, potentially confounding age-related changes in expanded clonotypes. Observed TCR beta diversity correlated strongly with the percentage of naive T cells measured by flow cytometry. The long-lived group showed more naive CD4+ T cells, fewer expanded clones and increased TCR diversity than the aged group, suggesting age selection. Estimates of total diversity from one million sequenced T cells were regarded as lower bounds and underestimates. Because profiling used bulk unsorted PBMCs, naive and antigen-experienced compartments could not be compared conclusively.

A remark on this clonotype: There is no known antigen for this receptor. No clone much larger than this one lies a single base away; base qualities are absent.

For CDR1 and CDR2, the germline V gene lists SQVTM and ANQGSEA. Trimming accounts for 6 bases at V and 3 bases at J, while the number of junction bases matched to no gene is 7. The CDR3 measures 14 amino acids from cysteine to phenylalanine. Only the CDR3 region is kept as DNA, spanning 42 bases read in frame from base 1. Library preparation employed 5' RACE. The sequencing machine was an Illumina HiSeq 2500. A second 7 to 11 cycle PCR used a sample-barcoded 5' primer and a J-beta primer mix. A unique molecular identifier was introduced onto each TCR beta cDNA molecule by a template-switch 5' adaptor carrying 12 random nucleotides. Each sample yielded at least 2.5 million CDR3-containing paired-end reads. First-strand cDNA synthesis was performed from all RNA using the Mint cDNA synthesis kit, with priming by a TRBC-specific oligonucleotide. All cDNA was treated with uracil-DNA glycosylase and then went through a first 18-cycle PCR with the universal primers M1SS and BC2_uni_R. In the authors' own workflow: Normalization of each sample was performed by random selection of 1 million high-quality reads, each carrying a distinct molecular identifier. Instead of being binned into consensus sequences, reads that shared molecular identifiers were thrown out. CDR3 identification, clonotype clustering and error correction used MiTCR with a Q25 quality threshold and the strictest error-elimination algorithm. A nonparametric unseen species model using Euler transformation provided a lower-bound estimate of total TCR beta diversity. TCRdb applied fastp at Q25 and MiXCR to the public reads, then kept only in-frame beta chains. Under each unique CDR3 protein, matching rows form one entry showing the most common genes and DNA. TCRdb, not the authors, supplied the V and J calls. The sample has under 1,000,000 distinct CDR3 sequences on record, roughly 35% of them singletons. In total, the top ten clones hold under 15% of the sample.

In this chain, TRBV29-1 is recombined with TRBJ2-1; 8 central bases correspond to TRBD2. This receptor was taken from a man aged 18 to 30 in good health. The sequenced material came from blood. The CDR3: CSVWGLGGYNEQFF. The bases are TGCAGCGTCTGGGGACTAGGAGGCTACAATGAGCAGTTCTTC.